The 27 T cell receptor beta chains listed next were all sequenced from one sample in a study of T cell changes during pregnancy in multiple sclerosis. Here immunoSEQ multiplex PCR was the method, and the copy in TCRdb shows in-frame clones only, minus some. The top ten hold less than 0.4% of the sample, which has fewer than 60,000 clones, roughly 94% seen once. Sequences were derived from CD4+ T cells from peripheral blood mononuclear cells, sampled in the third trimester of pregnancy. These receptors came from a female donor with multiple sclerosis, enrolled in a pregnancy study.

The chain combines TRBV15 with TRBJ2-5, with D hard to call. Trimming removed 1 base at V and 2 bases at J, with 11 bases between. Germline V gene sequence: CDR1 LNHNV, CDR2 YYDKDF (reference sequence). CDR3 size: 15 residues. CDR3 amino acids: CATSRGLQDQETQYF. CDR3 in DNA: TGTGCCACCAGCAGAGGTTTGCAGGATCAAGAGACCCAGTACTTC.

The rearrangement joins TRBV18 to TRBJ1-1; D not resolved. CDR1 is KGHSH and CDR2 is LQKENI in the germline V gene. The CDR3 contains 12 residues. Trimming took 2 bases from V and 4 from J, leaving 5 bases between them. The CDR3 DNA is TGTGCCAGCTCACCATTGAGCACTGAAGCTTTCTTT. Protein sequence: CASSPLSTEAFF.

This CDR3 reads CASSPGPGLGDYNEQFF. CDR3 coding DNA: TGTGCCAGCAGCCCTGGCCCTGGGCTAGGGGACTACAATGAGCAGTTCTTC. V and J are TRBV7-3 and TRBJ2-1, with a weak D call TRBD1 (5 bases). This CDR3 spans 17 amino acids. The V end lost 5 bases, the J end lost 3 bases, and 20 bases lay between the germline ends. Germline CDR1 is SGHTA and CDR2 is FQGTGA. The full variable domain, with the rest looked up from reference TRBV7-3 and TRBJ2-1, is GAGVSQTPSNKVTEKGKYVELRCDPISGHTALYWYRQSLGQGPEFLIYFQGTGAADDSGLPNDRFFAVRPEGSVSTLKIQRTERGDSAVYLCASSPGPGLGDYNEQFFGPGTRLTVL.

The CDR3 DNA is TGTGCCACCAGCAGAGACGCGGCGGGAGGGCCGGGGAATGAGCAGTTCTTC. Translation: CATSRDAAGGPGNEQFF. The genes are TRBV15 and TRBJ2-1, with TRBD2 identical over 9 bases. The J segment lost 7 bases and the V segment lost 0 bases, leaving 10 bases of the junction unmatched. This CDR3 is built from 17 residues. The V gene's germline CDR1 is LNHNV and CDR2 YYDKDF (reference sequence).

This clone was observed a handful of times. The chain couples TRBV7-6 to TRBJ1-5; D is unclear. CDR3 length: 17 residues. V was pared by 5 bases and J by 0 bases, with 17 bases between. Germline V CDR1 and CDR2: SGHVS, FNYEAQ. CDR3 sequence (DNA): TGTGCCAGCAGCCCCCAGGTGCGTCGCTATAGCAATCAGCCCCAGCATTTT. Translating gives CASSPQVRRYSNQPQHF.

The chain combines TRBV4-2 with TRBJ1-1; a weak D match, TRBD1 (6 bases). The germline V gene has CDR1 LGHNA and CDR2 YNFKEQ. The CDR3 is made up of 13 amino acids. V was pared by 4 bases and J by 8 bases, with 14 bases between. CDR3 sequence reads: CASSPSRGQEAFF. DNA of the CDR3: TGTGCCAGCAGCCCCTCGCGGGGGCAGGAAGCTTTCTTT.

This chain uses TRBV10-3 with TRBJ2-1, with 8 positions matching TRBD2. The germline V gene encodes CDR1 ENHRY and CDR2 SYGVKD. The CDR3 spans 14 residues. Trimming took 5 bases from V and 2 from J; bases not matched to a gene: 2. DNA of the CDR3: TGTGCCATCAGTCTGGGACTAGCCTACAATGAGCAGTTCTTC. As protein: CAISLGLAYNEQFF.

The gene calls are TRBV5-1 and TRBJ2-7; 7 nucleotides agree with TRBD1. The CDR3 has 14 residues. With 2 bases clipped from V and 2 bases from J, the junction kept 4 bases outside the gene matches. CDR1 is SGHRS and CDR2 is YFSETQ in the germline V gene. The CDR3 DNA sequence: TGCGCCAGCAGCTTCGGCAGGGGGACCTACGAGCAGTACTTC. This encodes CASSFGRGTYEQYF. The full variable domain, with the rest looked up from reference TRBV5-1 and TRBJ2-7, is KAGVTQTPRYLIKTRGQQVTLSCSPISGHRSVSWYQQTPGQGLQFLFEYFSETQRNKGNFPGRFSGRQFSNSRSEMNVSTLELGDSALYLCASSFGRGTYEQYFGPGTRLTVT.

The genes are TRBV7-9 and TRBJ1-4; 12 nucleotides agree with TRBD1. Trimming removed 3 bases from V and 8 bases from J; junction bases left unmatched: 7. CDR1 SEHNR and CDR2 FQNEAQ come from the germline V gene (reference sequence). This CDR3 has 16 amino acids. Here the CDR3 DNA reads TGTGCCAGCAGCTTGGGCTCGGGGACAGGGGGCGAAAAACTGTTTTTT. Amino acid sequence: CASSLGSGTGGEKLFF.

The gene calls are TRBV5-6 and TRBJ1-1; D is undetermined. Trimming pared 0 bases from V and 2 bases from J, leaving 11 bases between. The CDR3 covers 15 residues. Germline V gene lookup returns CDR1 SGHDT and CDR2 YYEEEE. CDR3 sequence: CASSLGFSGNTEAFF. CDR3 DNA: TGTGCCAGCAGCTTGGGGTTCAGCGGCAACACTGAAGCTTTCTTT.

This chain joins TRBV25-1 and TRBJ2-1; 13 bases are shared with TRBD2. V gave up 0 bases and J gave up 6 bases; unmatched junction bases: 5. The CDR3 sequence is 17 residues long. Germline V CDR1 and CDR2: MGHDK, SYGVNS. CDR3: CASSEYKLAGGGNEQFF. The CDR3 nucleotides read TGTGCCAGCAGTGAATATAAACTAGCGGGGGGGGGCAATGAGCAGTTCTTC.

The V gene is TRBV27, the J gene TRBJ2-3, with 11 bases matching TRBD2. CDR3 length equals 15 residues. With 3 bases clipped from V and 4 bases from J, the junction kept 3 bases outside the gene matches. Per the germline V gene, CDR1 is MNHEY and CDR2 is SMNVEV (reference sequence). The CDR3, as DNA: TGTGCCAGCAGTTTTCTAGCGGGGGGCGCAGATACGCAGTATTTT. Translation gives CASSFLAGGADTQYF.

CDR3: CASSDRTGGETQYF. CDR3 in DNA: TGTGCCAGCAGTGATAGGACAGGGGGAGAGACCCAGTACTTC. The rearrangement joins TRBV2 to TRBJ2-5, with 10 bases fitting TRBD1. CDR1 and CDR2 from the germline V gene are SNHLY and FYNNEI. The CDR3 contains 14 residues. With 3 bases clipped from V and 4 bases from J, the junction kept 2 bases outside the gene matches.

The rearrangement uses TRBV9 and TRBJ2-2; the D gene is possibly TRBD2 (5 bases). V was pared by 0 bases and J by 6 bases, with 9 bases between. CDR1 and CDR2 from the germline V gene are SGDLS and YYNGEE. The CDR3 spans 14 residues. The CDR3 protein is CASSVAGYAGELFF. The CDR3 DNA reads as TGTGCCAGCAGCGTAGCGGGATACGCCGGGGAGCTGTTTTTT.

The V and J genes are TRBV4-1 and TRBJ1-2; weak D call: TRBD1 (5 bases). The CDR3 has 15 residues. Germline CDR1 is MGHRA and CDR2 is YSYEKL. The ends were cut back, 5 bases at V and 4 bases at J, with 17 bases in the middle. DNA of the CDR3: TGCGCCAGCAGCGTCAACCGGGACGGGGGCTATGGCTACACCTTC. Residues: CASSVNRDGGYGYTF.

The chain employs TRBV29-1 and TRBJ1-2; TRBD1 might be the D (6 bases). The V gene's germline CDR1 is SQVTM and CDR2 ANQGSEA. There are 13 residues in the CDR3. V lost 3 bases, J lost 5 bases, and 13 bases lay in between. The CDR3 bases are TGCAGCGTTGAGAGGACAGTGTCGTATGGCTACACCTTC. Its protein product is CSVERTVSYGYTF.

The V and J genes are TRBV12-5 and TRBJ2-3; the match to TRBD2 covers 10 bases. V shed 6 bases, J shed 0 bases, and the junction held 6 bases outside the gene matches. This CDR3 region has 16 residues. CDR1 is LGHNT and CDR2 is FRNRAP in the germline V gene. The chain's CDR3 is CASGLGTSASTDTQYF. Here the CDR3 DNA reads TGTGCTAGTGGACTGGGGACTAGCGCTAGCACAGATACGCAGTATTTT.

This rearrangement joins TRBV6-6 to TRBJ2-7; no clear D. The V gene's germline CDR1 is MNHNY and CDR2 SVGAGI (reference sequence). The CDR3 is 12 residues long. Trimming took 8 bases from V and 6 from J, leaving 14 bases between them. As DNA, the CDR3 is TGTGCCAGCGCACCCAGACAAAGCGAGCAGTACTTC. Protein product: CASAPRQSEQYF.

The chain joins TRBV9 to TRBJ1-3, with 12 bases aligning to TRBD1. Germline V gene sequence: CDR1 SGDLS, CDR2 YYNGEE. The CDR3 has 19 residues. Trimming at V came to 0 bases and at J to 1 base, leaving 8 bases not matched to a gene. CDR3 DNA: TGTGCCAGCAGCGTAGCTGCCGGGACAGGGGGCTCGTCTGGAAACACCATATATTTT. Translating it yields CASSVAAGTGGSSGNTIYF.

The chain carries TRBV7-9 and TRBJ2-3; no clear D gene. With 5 bases removed from V and 3 bases from J, the gap between germline ends came to 15 bases. Germline CDR1 and CDR2: SEHNR and FQNEAQ (reference sequence). This CDR3 region has 15 residues. CDR3 sequence reads: CASSPWATRTDTQYF. The CDR3 DNA sequence: TGTGCCAGCAGCCCGTGGGCAACCCGGACAGATACGCAGTATTTT.

The chain recombines TRBV2 with TRBJ2-7, with a possible D match to TRBD1 (6 bases). The V gene lost 0 bases and the J gene lost 3 bases, with 12 bases spanning the gap. The CDR3 has 15 residues. The V gene's germline CDR1 is SNHLY and CDR2 FYNNEI. This CDR3 is CASSEASARGYEQYF. In DNA, the CDR3 is TGTGCCAGCAGTGAAGCATCCGCCAGGGGCTACGAGCAGTACTTC.

The chain carries TRBV7-9 and TRBJ1-1, with 11 bases matching TRBD1. The CDR3 runs 16 residues. The germline V gene encodes CDR1 SEHNR and CDR2 FQNEAQ (reference sequence). J gave up 0 bases and V 5 bases, and 5 bases lay outside the gene matches. The CDR3 spells CASSIGTGGLNTEAFF. As DNA, the CDR3 is TGTGCCAGCAGCATCGGGACAGGGGGGTTGAACACTGAAGCTTTCTTT. The whole variable domain, remainder taken from reference TRBV7-9 and TRBJ1-1, is DTGVSQNPRHKITKRGQNVTFRCDPISEHNRLYWYRQTLGQGPEFLTYFQNEAQLEKSRLLSDRFSAERPKGSFSTLEIQRTEQGDSAMYLCASSIGTGGLNTEAFFGQGTRLTVV.

This chain uses TRBV6-5 with TRBJ1-4; D gene uncertain. Trimming cost V 5 bases and J 3 bases, with 10 bases left between them. Germline V gene sequence: CDR1 MNHEY, CDR2 SVGAGI. This CDR3 region has 14 residues. CDR3: CASSRTVSNEKLFF. The CDR3 nucleotides read TGTGCCAGCAGTCGCACTGTATCTAATGAAAAACTGTTTTTT.

The chain recombines TRBV28 with TRBJ2-7; D is ambiguous. Trimming cost V 2 bases and J 1 base, with 9 bases left between them. The CDR3 has 14 amino acids. CDR1 MDHEN and CDR2 SYDVKM come from the germline V gene. The CDR3 DNA is TGTGCCAGCAGTTTAGTCGGCAGGTCCTACGAGCAGTACTTC. This codes for CASSLVGRSYEQYF.

The table lists this clone with a few counts. The chain uses TRBV15 and TRBJ1-5; 11 bases match TRBD1. This CDR3 is 17 amino acids long. Trimming took 2 bases from V and 3 from J; bases not matched to a gene: 6. Germline V lookup: CDR1 LNHNV, CDR2 YYDKDF (reference sequence). CDR3 DNA sequence: TGTGCCACCAGCAGACAACGGACAGGGGGCCCCAATCAGCCCCAGCATTTT. Translating it yields CATSRQRTGGPNQPQHF.

The V call is TRBV28, the J call TRBJ2-1; TRBD2 aligns across 7 bases. The CDR3 runs to 17 residues. V lost 6 bases to trimming and J lost 6 bases; unmatched junction nucleotides: 17. Germline CDR1 and CDR2: MDHEN and SYDVKM. CDR3 in amino acids: CASSPGGLAVRINEQFF. DNA for the CDR3: TGTGCCAGCAGCCCCGGAGGGCTAGCGGTACGAATCAATGAGCAGTTCTTC.

The chain combines TRBV10-3 with TRBJ2-7, with TRBD2 as a possible D gene (6 bases). The CDR3 runs to 14 residues. Germline CDR1 reads ENHRY; CDR2 reads SYGVKD. This CDR3 reads CAAGKDYSSHEQYF. In nucleotides, the CDR3 is TGTGCGGCCGGTAAGGACTACTCTTCCCACGAGCAGTACTTC.